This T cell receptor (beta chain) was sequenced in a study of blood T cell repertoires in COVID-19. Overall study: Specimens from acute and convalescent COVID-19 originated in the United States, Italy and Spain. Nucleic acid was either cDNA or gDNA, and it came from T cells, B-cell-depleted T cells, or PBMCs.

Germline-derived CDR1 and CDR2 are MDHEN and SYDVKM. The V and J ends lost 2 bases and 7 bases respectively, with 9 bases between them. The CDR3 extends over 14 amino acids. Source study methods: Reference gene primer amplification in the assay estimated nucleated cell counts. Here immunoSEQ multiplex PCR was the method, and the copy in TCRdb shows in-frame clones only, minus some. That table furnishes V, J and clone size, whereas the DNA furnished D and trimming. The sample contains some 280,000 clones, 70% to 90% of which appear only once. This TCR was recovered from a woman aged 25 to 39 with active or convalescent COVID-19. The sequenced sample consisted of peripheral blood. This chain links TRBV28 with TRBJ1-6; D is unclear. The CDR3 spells CASSLPRVNSPLHF. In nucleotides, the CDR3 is TGTGCCAGCAGTTTACCGCGCGTGAATTCACCCCTCCACTTT.